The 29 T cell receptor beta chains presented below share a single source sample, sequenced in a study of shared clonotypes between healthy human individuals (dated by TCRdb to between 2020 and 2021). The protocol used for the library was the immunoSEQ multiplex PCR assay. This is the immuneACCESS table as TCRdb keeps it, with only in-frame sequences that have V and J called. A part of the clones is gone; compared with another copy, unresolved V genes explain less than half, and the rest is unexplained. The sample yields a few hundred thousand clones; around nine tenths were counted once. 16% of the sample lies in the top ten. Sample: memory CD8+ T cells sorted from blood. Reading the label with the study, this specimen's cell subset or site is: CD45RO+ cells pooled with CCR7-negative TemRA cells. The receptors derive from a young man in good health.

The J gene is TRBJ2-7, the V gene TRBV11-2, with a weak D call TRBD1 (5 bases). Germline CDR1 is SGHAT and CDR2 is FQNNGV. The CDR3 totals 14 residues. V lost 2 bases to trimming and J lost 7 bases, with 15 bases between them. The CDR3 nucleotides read TGTGCCAGCAGCTTATCGCAGGGCGATTGGGAGCAGTACTTC. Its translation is CASSLSQGDWEQYF.

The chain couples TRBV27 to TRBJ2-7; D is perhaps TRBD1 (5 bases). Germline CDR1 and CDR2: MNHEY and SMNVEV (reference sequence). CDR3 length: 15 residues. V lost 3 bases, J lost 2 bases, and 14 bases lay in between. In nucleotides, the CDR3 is TGTGCCAGCAGTTTGGTCAAGGGGCCCACCTACGAGCAGTACTTC. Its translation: CASSLVKGPTYEQYF.

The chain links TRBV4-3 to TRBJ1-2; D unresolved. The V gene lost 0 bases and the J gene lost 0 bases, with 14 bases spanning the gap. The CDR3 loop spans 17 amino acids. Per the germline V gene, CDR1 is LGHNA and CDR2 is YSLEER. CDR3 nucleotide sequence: TGCGCCAGCAGCCAAGATGACCCGGCCCGAGCTAACTATGGCTACACCTTC. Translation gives CASSQDDPARANYGYTF.

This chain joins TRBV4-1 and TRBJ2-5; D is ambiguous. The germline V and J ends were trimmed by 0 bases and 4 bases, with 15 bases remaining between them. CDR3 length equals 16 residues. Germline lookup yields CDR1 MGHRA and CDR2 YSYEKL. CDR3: CASSQDLRASRETQYF. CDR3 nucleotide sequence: TGCGCCAGCAGCCAAGATCTAAGAGCTAGTCGAGAGACCCAGTACTTC.

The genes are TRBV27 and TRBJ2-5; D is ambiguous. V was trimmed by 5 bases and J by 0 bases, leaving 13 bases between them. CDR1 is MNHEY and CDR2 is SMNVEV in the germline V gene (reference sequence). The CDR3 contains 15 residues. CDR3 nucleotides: TGTGCCAGCAGTACCTCCCCGTTGGACCAAGAGACCCAGTACTTC. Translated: CASSTSPLDQETQYF.

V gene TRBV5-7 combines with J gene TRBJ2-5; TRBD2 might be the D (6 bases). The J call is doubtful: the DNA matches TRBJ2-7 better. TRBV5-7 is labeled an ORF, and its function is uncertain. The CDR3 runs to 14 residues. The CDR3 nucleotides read TGTGCCAGCAGCTCACCCGGGACTCCCAACGAGCAGTACTTC. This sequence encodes CASSSPGTPNEQYF.

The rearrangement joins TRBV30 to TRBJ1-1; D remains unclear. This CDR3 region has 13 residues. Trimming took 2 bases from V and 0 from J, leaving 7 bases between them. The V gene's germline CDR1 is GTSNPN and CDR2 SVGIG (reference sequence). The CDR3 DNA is TGTGCCTGGAGTCGCAGCGTGAACACTGAAGCTTTCTTT. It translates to CAWSRSVNTEAFF.

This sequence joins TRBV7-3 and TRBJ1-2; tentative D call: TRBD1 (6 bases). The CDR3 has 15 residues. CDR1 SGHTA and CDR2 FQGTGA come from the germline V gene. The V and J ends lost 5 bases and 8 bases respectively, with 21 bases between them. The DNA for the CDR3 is TGTGCCAGCAGCCCAGGGGAGGGCGCTTCCGTCGGCTACACCTTC. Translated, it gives CASSPGEGASVGYTF.

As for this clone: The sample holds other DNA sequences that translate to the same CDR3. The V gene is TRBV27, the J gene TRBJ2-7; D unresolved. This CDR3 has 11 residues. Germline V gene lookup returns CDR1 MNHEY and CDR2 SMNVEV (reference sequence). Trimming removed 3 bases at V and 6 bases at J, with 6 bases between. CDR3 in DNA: TGTGCCAGCAGTTTCGGTGGCGAGCAGTACTTC. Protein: CASSFGGEQYF.

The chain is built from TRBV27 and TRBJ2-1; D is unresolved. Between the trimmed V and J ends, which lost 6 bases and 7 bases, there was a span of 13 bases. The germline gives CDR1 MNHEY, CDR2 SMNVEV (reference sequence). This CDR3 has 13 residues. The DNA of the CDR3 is TGTGCCAGCAGATCCACCGTCGGGAATGAGCAGTTCTTC. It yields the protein CASRSTVGNEQFF.

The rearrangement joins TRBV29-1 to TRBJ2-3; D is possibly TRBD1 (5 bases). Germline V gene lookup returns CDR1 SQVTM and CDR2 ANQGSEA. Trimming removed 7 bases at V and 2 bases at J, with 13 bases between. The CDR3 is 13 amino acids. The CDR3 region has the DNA TGCAGCGGGGCGACAGATACCACAGATACGCAGTATTTT. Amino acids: CSGATDTTDTQYF.

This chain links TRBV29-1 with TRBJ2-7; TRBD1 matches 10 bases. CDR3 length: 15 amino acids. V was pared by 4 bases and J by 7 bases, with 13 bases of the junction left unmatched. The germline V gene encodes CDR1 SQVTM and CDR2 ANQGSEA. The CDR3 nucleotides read TGCAGCGTTGCAGGCACGGACAGGGGGGGCGAGGAGCAGTACTTC. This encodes CSVAGTDRGGEEQYF.

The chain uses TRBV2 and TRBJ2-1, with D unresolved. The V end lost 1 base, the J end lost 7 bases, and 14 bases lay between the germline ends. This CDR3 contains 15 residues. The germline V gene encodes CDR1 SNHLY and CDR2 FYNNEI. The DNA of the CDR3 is TGTGCCAGCAGTGAAGGTTTCGGAGCACGGAATGAGCAGTTCTTC. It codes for CASSEGFGARNEQFF.

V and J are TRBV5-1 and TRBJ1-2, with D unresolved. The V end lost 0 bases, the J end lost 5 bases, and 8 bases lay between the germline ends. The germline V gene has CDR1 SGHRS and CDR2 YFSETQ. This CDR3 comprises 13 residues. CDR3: CASSLGRLYGYTF. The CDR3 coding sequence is TGCGCCAGCAGCTTGGGACGGCTATATGGCTACACCTTC.

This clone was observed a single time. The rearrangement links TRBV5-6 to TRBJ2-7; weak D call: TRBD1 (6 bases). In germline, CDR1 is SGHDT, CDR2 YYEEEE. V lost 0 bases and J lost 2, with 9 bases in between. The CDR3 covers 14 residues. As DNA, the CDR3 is TGTGCCAGCAGCTTGGATCAGGGGACCTACGAGCAGTACTTC. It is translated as CASSLDQGTYEQYF.

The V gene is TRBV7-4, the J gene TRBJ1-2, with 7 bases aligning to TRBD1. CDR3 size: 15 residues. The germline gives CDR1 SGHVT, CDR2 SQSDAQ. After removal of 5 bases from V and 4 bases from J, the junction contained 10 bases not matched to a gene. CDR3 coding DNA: TGTGCCAGCAGCCCATTAGGGGGCGAAGGCTATGGCTACACCTTC. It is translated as CASSPLGGEGYGYTF.

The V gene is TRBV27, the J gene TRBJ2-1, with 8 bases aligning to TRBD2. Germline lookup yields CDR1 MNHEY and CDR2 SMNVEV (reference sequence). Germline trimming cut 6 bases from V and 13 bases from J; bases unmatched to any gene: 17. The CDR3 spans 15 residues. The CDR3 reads CASSVGTSGPGGQFF. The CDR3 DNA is TGTGCCAGCAGCGTCGGGACTAGTGGGCCCGGAGGCCAGTTCTTC.

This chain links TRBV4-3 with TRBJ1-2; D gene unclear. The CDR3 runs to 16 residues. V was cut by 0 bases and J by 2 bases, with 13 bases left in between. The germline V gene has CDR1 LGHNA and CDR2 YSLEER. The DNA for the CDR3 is TGCGCCAGCAGCCAAGAAAGGTCAGGCGGAAACTATGGCTACACCTTC. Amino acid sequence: CASSQERSGGNYGYTF.

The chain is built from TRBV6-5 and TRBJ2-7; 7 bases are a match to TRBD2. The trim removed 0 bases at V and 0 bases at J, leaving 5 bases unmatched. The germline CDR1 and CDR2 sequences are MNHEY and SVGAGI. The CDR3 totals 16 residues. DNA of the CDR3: TGTGCCAGCAGTTACTCGAGCGGGGAAAGCTCCTACGAGCAGTACTTC. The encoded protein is CASSYSSGESSYEQYF.

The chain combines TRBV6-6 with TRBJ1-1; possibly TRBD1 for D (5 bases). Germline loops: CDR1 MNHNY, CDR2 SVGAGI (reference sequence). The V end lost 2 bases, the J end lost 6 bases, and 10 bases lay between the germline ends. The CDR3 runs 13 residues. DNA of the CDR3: TGTGCCAGCAGTTACGGCAGGGTAGCTGAAGCTTTCTTT. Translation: CASSYGRVAEAFF.

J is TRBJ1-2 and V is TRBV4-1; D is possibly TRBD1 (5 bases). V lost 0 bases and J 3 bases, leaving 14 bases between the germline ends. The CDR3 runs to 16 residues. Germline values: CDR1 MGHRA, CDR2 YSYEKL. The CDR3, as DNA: TGCGCCAGCAGCCAAGAGGGGGAGGGAGTTTACTATGGCTACACCTTC. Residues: CASSQEGEGVYYGYTF.

CDR3 amino acids: CATRRATYEQYF. DNA of the CDR3: TGTGCCACCCGCCGCGCCACCTACGAGCAGTACTTC. V and J are TRBV10-3 and TRBJ2-7; D remains ambiguous. The CDR3 consists of 12 residues. The germline V gene encodes CDR1 ENHRY and CDR2 SYGVKD. V lost 10 bases to trimming and J lost 2 bases, with 12 bases between them.

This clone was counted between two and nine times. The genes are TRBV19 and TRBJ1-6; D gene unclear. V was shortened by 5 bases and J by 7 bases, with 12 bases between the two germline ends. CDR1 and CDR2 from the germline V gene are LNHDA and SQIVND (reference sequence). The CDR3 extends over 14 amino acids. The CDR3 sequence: CASSQSARNSPLHF. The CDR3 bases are TGTGCCAGTAGTCAGTCAGCGAGAAATTCACCCCTCCACTTT.

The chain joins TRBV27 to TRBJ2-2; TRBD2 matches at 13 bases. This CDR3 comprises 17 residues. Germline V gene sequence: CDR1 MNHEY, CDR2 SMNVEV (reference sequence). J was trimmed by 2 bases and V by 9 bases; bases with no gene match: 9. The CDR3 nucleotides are TGTGCCAGTACAACCTGGACTAGCGGGGGTAACACCGGGGAGCTGTTTTTT. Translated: CASTTWTSGGNTGELFF.

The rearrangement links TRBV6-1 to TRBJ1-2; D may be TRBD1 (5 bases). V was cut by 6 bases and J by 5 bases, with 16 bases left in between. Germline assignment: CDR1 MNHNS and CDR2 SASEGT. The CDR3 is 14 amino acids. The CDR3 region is CASSNPGLQYGYTF. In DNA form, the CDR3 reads TGTGCCAGCAGCAACCCGGGACTCCAGTATGGCTACACCTTC.

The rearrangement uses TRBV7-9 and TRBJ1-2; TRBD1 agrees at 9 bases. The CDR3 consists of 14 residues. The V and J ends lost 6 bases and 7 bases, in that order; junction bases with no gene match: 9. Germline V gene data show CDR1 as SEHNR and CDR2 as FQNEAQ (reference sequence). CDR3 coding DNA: TGTGCCAGCAGTCAGGACAGGGGAGCGGGTGGCTACACCTTC. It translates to CASSQDRGAGGYTF.

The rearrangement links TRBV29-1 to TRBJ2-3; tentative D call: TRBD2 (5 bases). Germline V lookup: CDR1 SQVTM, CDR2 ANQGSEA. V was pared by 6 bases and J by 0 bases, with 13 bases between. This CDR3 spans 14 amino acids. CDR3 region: CSVRGAVSTDTQYF. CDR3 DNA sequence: TGCAGCGTAAGAGGAGCGGTTAGCACAGATACGCAGTATTTT.

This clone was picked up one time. This CDR3 reads CASSLMLVGGTGELFF. Here the CDR3 DNA reads TGTGCCAGCAGCTTAATGCTTGTAGGGGGGACCGGGGAGCTGTTTTTT. This chain uses TRBV7-8 with TRBJ2-2, with D perhaps assigned TRBD1 or TRBD2 (6 bases each). Germline V gene sequence: CDR1 SGHVS, CDR2 FQNEAQ. The CDR3 length is 16 residues. V was clipped by 2 bases and J by 5 bases, with 15 bases between them.

CDR3 amino acids: CASAGLAGGPRFYEQYF. In nucleotides, the CDR3 is TGTGCCAGCGCGGGACTAGCGGGAGGGCCTCGGTTTTACGAGCAGTACTTC. The rearrangement uses TRBV11-2 and TRBJ2-7; 16 nucleotides align to TRBD2. The CDR3 has 17 residues. The V and J ends lost 8 bases and 4 bases, in that order; junction bases with no gene match: 11. The germline CDR1 and CDR2 sequences are SGHAT and FQNNGV.